This entry lists 21 T cell receptor beta chains sequenced from one sample in a study of PD-L1 blockade in urothelial cancer. Time point in this sample: peripheral blood 6 weeks after treatment start. Only in-frame clones appear in the TCRdb table, and some are missing; sequencing was by immunoSEQ multiplex PCR. The sample lists some 75,000 clones; around 90% were seen once. Sample: PBMCs, taken around atezolizumab (anti-PD-L1) treatment. Receptor source: a woman older than 75 with urothelial cancer.

V is TRBV18 and J is TRBJ1-2; 9 positions agree with TRBD1. Losses at the gene ends were 7 bases for V and 7 bases for J; bases not matched to a gene: 7. The CDR3 consists of 13 residues. The V gene's germline CDR1 is KGHSH and CDR2 LQKENI. For the CDR3, the DNA is TGTGCCAGCTTTCCACGGGACAGGGCTGGCTACACCTTC. Its protein product is CASFPRDRAGYTF.

The chain joins TRBV28 to TRBJ2-2, with D perhaps matching TRBD1 (5 bases). CDR3 size: 14 residues. V gave up 6 bases and J gave up 8 bases, with 16 bases separating them. CDR1 is MDHEN, CDR2 SYDVKM, per germline. The CDR3 reads CASSPMAGLGELFF. The CDR3 region has the DNA TGTGCCAGCAGCCCCATGGCAGGGCTGGGGGAGCTGTTTTTT.

This chain connects TRBV19 to TRBJ1-5; TRBD1 matches at 7 bases. The ends lost 4 bases at V and 5 bases at J; junction bases unmatched: 8. This CDR3 contains 15 residues. Per germline, CDR1 LNHDA and CDR2 SQIVND (reference sequence). This chain's CDR3 is CASSKGTDRDQPQHF. CDR3 nucleotides: TGTGCCAGTAGTAAAGGGACAGACAGGGATCAGCCCCAGCATTTT.

The V and J genes are TRBV11-2 and TRBJ1-4, with unresolved D. CDR1 and CDR2 from the germline V gene are SGHAT and FQNNGV. The CDR3 runs 13 residues. V was shortened by 5 bases and J by 5 bases, with 9 bases between the two germline ends. CDR3 DNA: TGTGCCAGCAGCGTTGGTGCGAATGAAAAACTGTTTTTT. Protein product: CASSVGANEKLFF.

CDR3 nucleotides: TGTGCCAGCAGTTTAAGCGCGAACACTGAAGCTTTCTTT. Protein sequence: CASSLSANTEAFF. The chain has TRBV27 and TRBJ1-1; no clear D. The V end lost 2 bases, the J end lost 1 base, and 5 bases lay between the germline ends. CDR3 length: 13 amino acids. Germline CDR1 reads MNHEY; CDR2 reads SMNVEV (reference sequence).

This chain joins TRBV9 and TRBJ1-1; maybe TRBD1 (5 bases). CDR3 length: 14 residues. V gave up 0 bases and J gave up 7 bases, with 13 bases separating them. In germline, CDR1 is SGDLS, CDR2 YYNGEE. DNA for the CDR3: TGTGCCAGCAGCGTAGACGGAGGGGCTGGTGAAGCTTTCTTT. Its protein is CASSVDGGAGEAFF.

This clone was picked up one time. This chain connects TRBV5-4 to TRBJ2-7, with 14 nucleotides matching TRBD2. The germline V gene encodes CDR1 SGHNT and CDR2 YYREEE (reference sequence). Trimming cost V 4 bases and J 6 bases; bases outside gene matches: 9. This CDR3 region has 16 residues. CDR3 amino acids: CASSVGTSGSFSEQYF. The CDR3 nucleotides read TGTGCCAGCAGCGTCGGGACTAGCGGGAGTTTCAGCGAGCAGTACTTC.

This clone has a single count. The V call is TRBV7-6, the J call TRBJ2-1, with TRBD2 matching 9 bases. The CDR3 spans 15 residues. With V trimmed by 2 bases and J by 7 bases, 6 bases remained unmatched. The germline CDR1 and CDR2 sequences are SGHVS and FNYEAQ. CDR3 sequence reads: CASSLSSGSRNEQFF. DNA of the CDR3: TGTGCCAGCAGCTTAAGTAGCGGGAGTCGTAATGAGCAGTTCTTC.

The V call is TRBV9, the J call TRBJ1-3; D unresolved. The CDR3 consists of 17 residues. CDR1 and CDR2 from the germline V gene are SGDLS and YYNGEE. Between the trimmed V and J ends, which lost 0 bases and 0 bases, there was a span of 13 bases. For the CDR3, the DNA is TGTGCCAGCAGCGTAGGGTTGTCGCCGAGCTCTGGAAACACCATATATTTT. It yields the protein CASSVGLSPSSGNTIYF.

This rearrangement joins TRBV6-6 to TRBJ1-2; a weak D match, TRBD1 (5 bases). This CDR3 spans 14 amino acids. V was clipped by 7 bases and J by 0 bases, with 12 bases between them. Germline V gene data show CDR1 as MNHNY and CDR2 as SVGAGI (reference sequence). The CDR3 loop reads CASTETATNYGYTF. The CDR3 region has the DNA TGTGCCAGCACCGAGACAGCGACTAACTATGGCTACACCTTC.

This CDR3 reads CASSLPGQGDTIYF. In DNA, the CDR3 is TGTGCCAGCAGCTTACCGGGACAGGGGGACACCATATATTTT. The chain links TRBV7-9 to TRBJ1-3; 11 bases line up with TRBD1. CDR3 length: 14 amino acids. Germline trimming cut 2 bases from V and 8 bases from J; bases unmatched to any gene: 2. Germline-derived CDR1 and CDR2 are SEHNR and FQNEAQ (reference sequence).

The chain carries TRBV9 and TRBJ1-1, with 7 bases lining up with TRBD1. J gave up 5 bases and V 2 bases, and 9 bases lay outside the gene matches. Germline V gives CDR1 SGDLS, CDR2 YYNGEE. The CDR3 contains 15 residues. CDR3 sequence reads: CASSVGVDRETEAFF. In DNA, the CDR3 is TGTGCCAGCAGCGTGGGGGTTGACAGGGAGACTGAAGCTTTCTTT.

The V and J genes are TRBV6-1 and TRBJ2-1; no clear D gene. Germline V gene sequence: CDR1 MNHNS, CDR2 SASEGT. The CDR3 has 12 residues. Between the trimmed V and J ends, which lost 2 bases and 6 bases, there was a span of 5 bases. CDR3 sequence (DNA): TGTGCCAGCAGTGAACACAGCAATGAGCAGTTCTTC. Translation gives CASSEHSNEQFF.

The chain couples TRBV27 to TRBJ2-7, with TRBD1 matching over 12 bases. With 4 bases clipped from V and 3 bases from J, the junction kept 7 bases outside the gene matches. Per the germline V gene, CDR1 is MNHEY and CDR2 is SMNVEV (reference sequence). CDR3 length equals 16 residues. CDR3 coding DNA: TGTGCCAGCAGTTCCCAGGGACAGGGGGCTTTCTACGAGCAGTACTTC. This encodes CASSSQGQGAFYEQYF.

The chain recombines TRBV5-4 with TRBJ1-1; D is ambiguous. Trimming took off 2 bases at V and 1 base at J, with 3 bases between the two ends. The V gene's germline CDR1 is SGHNT and CDR2 YYREEE (reference sequence). This CDR3 is built from 12 residues. The CDR3 region is CASSLQNTEAFF. CDR3 in DNA: TGTGCCAGCAGCTTACAGAACACTGAAGCTTTCTTT.

The V gene is TRBV19, the J gene TRBJ2-1; TRBD2 matches at 8 bases. Trimming took 5 bases from V and 4 from J; bases not matched to a gene: 7. Germline V CDR1 and CDR2: LNHDA, SQIVND (reference sequence). The CDR3 runs 15 residues. The CDR3 is CASSAVAGLYNEQFF. CDR3 DNA: TGTGCCAGTAGTGCCGTAGCGGGACTATACAATGAGCAGTTCTTC.

This clone turned up a few times. V gene TRBV28 combines with J gene TRBJ1-4; maybe TRBD1 (5 bases). Trimming took 5 bases from V and 7 from J, leaving 14 bases between them. This CDR3 has 14 amino acids. Germline CDR1 and CDR2: MDHEN and SYDVKM. The CDR3 DNA reads as TGTGCCAGCAGTCAGGGAGGTGTGGGTGAAAAACTGTTTTTT. Translation gives CASSQGGVGEKLFF.

CDR3 bases: TGTGCCAGCAATCGGGACAGCTTCCAAGAGACCCAGTACTTC. Amino acid sequence: CASNRDSFQETQYF. The chain has TRBV2 and TRBJ2-5; 7 nucleotides agree with TRBD1. This CDR3 is built from 14 residues. Germline values: CDR1 SNHLY, CDR2 FYNNEI. V shed 7 bases, J shed 1 base, and the junction held 6 bases outside the gene matches.

In nucleotides, the CDR3 is TGTGCCATCAAAGCGGGAGGGTACGAGCAGTACTTC. This codes for CAIKAGGYEQYF. The chain employs TRBV10-3 and TRBJ2-7, with 10 bases aligning to TRBD2. V lost 7 bases to trimming and J lost 4 bases; unmatched junction nucleotides: 1. CDR1 is ENHRY, CDR2 SYGVKD, per germline. The CDR3 totals 12 residues.

The rearrangement uses TRBV5-1 and TRBJ2-1, with 8 positions matching TRBD1. The CDR3 extends over 13 amino acids. V shed 7 bases and J 10 bases; nucleotides not matched to a gene: 10. The germline gives CDR1 SGHRS, CDR2 YFSETQ. The CDR3 DNA sequence: TGCGCCAGCGATGGGACAGGTGCCCACGAGCAGTTCTTC. This translates into CASDGTGAHEQFF. Based on the CDR3 plus reference TRBV5-1 and TRBJ2-1, the full variable domain is KAGVTQTPRYLIKTRGQQVTLSCSPISGHRSVSWYQQTPGQGLQFLFEYFSETQRNKGNFPGRFSGRQFSNSRSEMNVSTLELGDSALYLCASDGTGAHEQFFGPGTRLTVL.

V usage is TRBV28 and J usage is TRBJ1-1; the D is unclear. The CDR3 extends over 14 amino acids. The germline gives CDR1 MDHEN, CDR2 SYDVKM. V lost 3 bases to trimming and J lost 0 bases, with 8 bases between them. CDR3 loop: CASSLYSLNTEAFF. In DNA, the CDR3 is TGTGCCAGCAGTTTGTACAGTTTGAACACTGAAGCTTTCTTT.